The 5 T cell receptor beta chains given below trace back to one sample, sequenced in a study of cytomegalovirus exposure and HLA in healthy donors (dated by TCRdb to between 2016 and 2019). The library was produced with the immunoSEQ multiplex PCR assay. TCRdb limited this immuneACCESS table to in-frame rearrangements with V and J called. A share of clones is missing; checked studies link under half to unresolved V genes, and the rest is unexplained. This sample is represented by 130,000 or so clones; roughly 89% of them were singletons. The ten largest make up 0.95% to 1.5% of the sample. Sample: PBMCs. The receptor set was obtained from a woman aged 18-29 years in good health and CMV-seronegative.

This chain links TRBV18 with TRBJ2-7; possible D gene TRBD2, 6 bases. Trimming pared 3 bases from V and 2 bases from J, leaving 11 bases between. CDR1 KGHSH and CDR2 LQKENI come from the germline V gene. The CDR3 has 14 amino acids. CDR3 loop: CASSPSGLPYEQYF. As DNA, the CDR3 is TGTGCCAGCTCACCCTCGGGACTTCCCTACGAGCAGTACTTC.

The V gene is TRBV5-8, the J gene TRBJ2-3; D unclear. Trimming removed 4 bases at V and 0 bases at J, with 12 bases between. This CDR3 spans 15 amino acids. Germline V gives CDR1 SGHTS, CDR2 YDEGEE. The DNA of the CDR3 is TGTGCCAGCAGCCTGGACCCCTATAGCACAGATACGCAGTATTTT. As protein: CASSLDPYSTDTQYF.

The V call is TRBV9, the J call TRBJ2-2; TRBD1 aligns across 7 bases. Germline trimming cut 4 bases from V and 3 bases from J; bases unmatched to any gene: 6. The CDR3 is made up of 15 amino acids. Germline values: CDR1 SGDLS, CDR2 YYNGEE. The CDR3 sequence: CASSPRQGDTGELFF. CDR3 nucleotide sequence: TGTGCCAGCAGCCCCCGACAGGGAGACACCGGGGAGCTGTTTTTT.

The chain is built from TRBV19 and TRBJ2-5, with 10 nucleotides matching TRBD1. The CDR3 spans 16 residues. CDR1 is LNHDA and CDR2 is SQIVND in the germline V gene (reference sequence). V trimming: 4 bases; J trimming: 5 bases; junction bases outside the gene matches: 10. The CDR3 coding sequence is TGTGCCAGTAGTAACCTCGACGGACAGGGGGGGGAGACCCAGTACTTC. As protein: CASSNLDGQGGETQYF.

With respect to this clone: At the DNA level, this CDR3 is encoded by other sequences in the same sample as well. The J gene is TRBJ1-5, the V gene TRBV19; D call uncertain. Germline V gene data show CDR1 as LNHDA and CDR2 as SQIVND (reference sequence). Trimming stripped 4 bases from V and 4 bases from J, with 5 bases between. The CDR3 spans 12 residues. The CDR3 loop reads CASSTYNQPQHF. The DNA for the CDR3 is TGTGCCAGTAGTACCTATAATCAGCCCCAGCATTTT.